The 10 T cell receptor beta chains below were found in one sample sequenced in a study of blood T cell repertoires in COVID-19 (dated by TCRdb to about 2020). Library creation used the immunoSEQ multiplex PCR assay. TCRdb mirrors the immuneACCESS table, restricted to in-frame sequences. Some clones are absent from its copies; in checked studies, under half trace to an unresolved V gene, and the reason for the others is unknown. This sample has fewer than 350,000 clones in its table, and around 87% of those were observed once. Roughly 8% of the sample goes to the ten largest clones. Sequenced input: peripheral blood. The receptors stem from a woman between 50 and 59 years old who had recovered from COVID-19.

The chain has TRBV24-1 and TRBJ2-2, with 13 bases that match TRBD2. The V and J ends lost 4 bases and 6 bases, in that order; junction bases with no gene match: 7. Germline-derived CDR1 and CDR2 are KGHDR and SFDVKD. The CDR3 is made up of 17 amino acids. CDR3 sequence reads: CATSDPGLAGVSGELFF. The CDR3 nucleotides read TGTGCCACCAGTGACCCTGGACTAGCGGGAGTCTCCGGGGAGCTGTTTTTT.

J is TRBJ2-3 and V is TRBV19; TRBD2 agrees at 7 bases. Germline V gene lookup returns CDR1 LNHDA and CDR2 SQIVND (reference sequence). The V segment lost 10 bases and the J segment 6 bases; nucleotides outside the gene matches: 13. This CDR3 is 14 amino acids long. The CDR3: CATSRGGRSDTQYF. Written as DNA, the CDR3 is TGTGCCACCTCCCGTGGCGGGAGAAGCGATACGCAGTATTTT.

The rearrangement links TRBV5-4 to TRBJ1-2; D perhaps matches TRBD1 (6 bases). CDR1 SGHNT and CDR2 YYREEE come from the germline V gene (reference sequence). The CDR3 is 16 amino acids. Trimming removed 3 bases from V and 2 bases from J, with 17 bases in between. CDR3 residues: CASSSKQGGINYGYTF. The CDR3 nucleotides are TGTGCCAGCAGCTCGAAACAGGGAGGGATAAACTATGGCTACACCTTC.

CDR3 sequence (DNA): TGTGCCAGCAGGCAGGGACAGTCCAACTACAATGAGCAGTTCTTC. Translation: CASRQGQSNYNEQFF. The chain carries TRBV27 and TRBJ2-1; 7 bases are a match to TRBD1. V trimming: 6 bases; J trimming: 3 bases; junction bases outside the gene matches: 8. CDR1 is MNHEY, CDR2 SMNVEV, per germline (reference sequence). The CDR3 is made up of 15 amino acids.

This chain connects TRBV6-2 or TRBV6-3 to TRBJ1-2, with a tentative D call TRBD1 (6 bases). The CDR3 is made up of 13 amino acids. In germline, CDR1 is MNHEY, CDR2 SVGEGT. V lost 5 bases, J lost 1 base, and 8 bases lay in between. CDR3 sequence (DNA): TGTGCCAGCAGTCTGGACAGTAACTATGGCTACACCTTC. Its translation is CASSLDSNYGYTF.

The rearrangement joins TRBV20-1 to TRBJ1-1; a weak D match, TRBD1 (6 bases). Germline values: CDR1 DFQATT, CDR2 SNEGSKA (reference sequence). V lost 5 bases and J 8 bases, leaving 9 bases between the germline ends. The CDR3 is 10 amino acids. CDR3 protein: CSAYRDEAFF. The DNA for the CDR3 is TGCAGTGCTTACAGGGACGAAGCTTTCTTT.

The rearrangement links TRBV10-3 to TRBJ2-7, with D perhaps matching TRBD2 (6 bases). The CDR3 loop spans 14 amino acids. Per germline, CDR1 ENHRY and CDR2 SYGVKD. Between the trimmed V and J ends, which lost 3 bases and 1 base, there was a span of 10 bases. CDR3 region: CAISDRGKSYEQYF. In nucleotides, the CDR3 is TGTGCCATCAGTGATCGGGGGAAGTCCTACGAGCAGTACTTC.

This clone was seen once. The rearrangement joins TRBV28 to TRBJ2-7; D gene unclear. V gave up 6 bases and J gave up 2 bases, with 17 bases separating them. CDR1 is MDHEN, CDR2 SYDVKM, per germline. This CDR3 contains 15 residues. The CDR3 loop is CASSPRGLETYEQYF. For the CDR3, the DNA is TGTGCCAGCAGCCCCCGAGGTCTTGAGACCTACGAGCAGTACTTC.

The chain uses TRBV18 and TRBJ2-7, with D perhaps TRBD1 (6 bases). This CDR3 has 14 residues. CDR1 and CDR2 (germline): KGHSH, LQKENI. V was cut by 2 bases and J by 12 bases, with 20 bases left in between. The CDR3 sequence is CASSPSQGTLGSYF. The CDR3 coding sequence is TGTGCCAGCTCACCAAGCCAGGGGACCCTTGGGTCGTACTTC.

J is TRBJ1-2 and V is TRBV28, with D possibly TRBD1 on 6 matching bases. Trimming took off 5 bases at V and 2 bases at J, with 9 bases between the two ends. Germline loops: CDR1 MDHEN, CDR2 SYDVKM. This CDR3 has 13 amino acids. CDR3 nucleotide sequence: TGTGCCAGCAGTGCGACAGGCAACTATGGCTACACCTTC. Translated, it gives CASSATGNYGYTF.